This T cell receptor (beta chain) was recovered during a study of blood T cells in healthy people across ages. Whole-study findings and limits: Diversity of TCR beta per million T cells declined in a roughly linear way with age. In long-lived donors, naive CD4+ cell counts and diversity exceeded those of aged donors.

Remarks on this clonotype: The antigen is undetermined.

A sample-barcoded 5' primer and a J-beta primer mix were used in a second PCR of roughly 7 to 12 cycles. In TCRdb, the 5' RACE reads were re-called with MiXCR into one record per CDR3 protein. The sample includes fewer than 800,000 distinct CDR3 sequences, approximately 49% of them seen just once. The V gene lost 7 bases and the J gene lost 5 bases, with 6 bases spanning the gap. Germline loops: CDR1 ENHRY, CDR2 SYGVKD. The length of the CDR3 is 11 residues. Ranging in age from about 6 to 100, the donors were healthy Caucasian individuals from Russia. This clonotype was sampled from a woman in her sixties or seventies in good health. Sequencing was done on a sample of blood. The V and J genes are TRBV10-3 and TRBJ2-1; D gene unclear. CDR3 in amino acids: CAITGDNEQFF. In DNA, the CDR3 is TGTGCCATCACTGGGGACAATGAGCAGTTCTTC.